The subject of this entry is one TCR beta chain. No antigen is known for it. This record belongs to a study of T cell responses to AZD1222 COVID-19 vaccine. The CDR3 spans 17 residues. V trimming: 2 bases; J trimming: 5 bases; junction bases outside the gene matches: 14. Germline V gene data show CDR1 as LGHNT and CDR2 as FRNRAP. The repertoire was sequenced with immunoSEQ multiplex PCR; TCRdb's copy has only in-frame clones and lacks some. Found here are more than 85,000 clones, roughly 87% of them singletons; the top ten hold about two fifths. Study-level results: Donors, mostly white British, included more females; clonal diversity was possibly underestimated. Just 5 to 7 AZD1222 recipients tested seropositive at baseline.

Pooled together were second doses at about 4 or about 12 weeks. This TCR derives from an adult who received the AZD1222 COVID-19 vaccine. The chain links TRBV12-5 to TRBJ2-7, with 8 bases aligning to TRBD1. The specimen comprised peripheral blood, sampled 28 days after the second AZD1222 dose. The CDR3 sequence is CASGLPFGQGEYHEQYF. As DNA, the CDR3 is TGTGCTAGTGGTTTGCCCTTTGGACAGGGAGAGTACCACGAGCAGTACTTC.